The next 29 T cell receptor beta chains were all read from a single sample in a study of blood T cell repertoires in COVID-19. Some clones are missing from TCRdb's copy, which holds only in-frame ones; the method was immunoSEQ multiplex PCR. The table shows under 200,000 clones, with around 87% occurring only once. The sample taken for sequencing was peripheral blood. The receptors were sampled from a man in his late teens or twenties with active or convalescent COVID-19.

The gene calls are TRBV9 and TRBJ1-1, with a possible D match to TRBD1 (5 bases). With 3 bases removed from V and 7 bases from J, the gap between germline ends came to 13 bases. The CDR3 has 13 amino acids. The germline V gene has CDR1 SGDLS and CDR2 YYNGEE. Here the CDR3 DNA reads TGTGCCAGCAGCGACCTTCGAAGGGGTGAAGCTTTCTTT. It specifies CASSDLRRGEAFF.

V is TRBV9 and J is TRBJ1-2; 8 nucleotides agree with TRBD1. V lost 0 bases, J lost 3 bases, and 4 bases stayed unmatched. Germline loops: CDR1 SGDLS, CDR2 YYNGEE. This CDR3 is 15 amino acids long. The CDR3 DNA follows: TGTGCCAGCAGCGTAGAGACAGGGGACTACTATGGCTACACCTTC. It translates to CASSVETGDYYGYTF.

V gene TRBV19 combines with J gene TRBJ1-1; D is undetermined. Germline CDR1 LNHDA, CDR2 SQIVND (reference sequence). V shed 3 bases and J shed 0 bases, with 5 bases lying between them. CDR3 length: 13 amino acids. Here the CDR3 reads CASSITVNTEAFF. Written as DNA, the CDR3 is TGTGCCAGTAGTATTACTGTGAACACTGAAGCTTTCTTT.

J is TRBJ1-1 and V is TRBV10-1, with no clear D. V was clipped by 7 bases and J by 1 base, with 10 bases between them. The CDR3 has 13 residues. Germline V gives CDR1 WNHNN, CDR2 SYGVQD (reference sequence). The CDR3 DNA follows: TGCGCCAGCAAAAAGACTAGGAACACTGAAGCTTTCTTT. Amino acid sequence: CASKKTRNTEAFF.

This clone appeared a few times. This chain connects TRBV6-4 to TRBJ2-3; D remains unclear. The germline V gene encodes CDR1 MRHNA and CDR2 SNTAGT. With 9 bases removed from V and 0 bases from J, the gap between germline ends came to 13 bases. CDR3 size: 14 residues. The CDR3 loop is CASSATTSTDTQYF. As DNA, the CDR3 is TGTGCCAGTTCCGCAACGACTAGCACAGATACGCAGTATTTT.

This clone was seen just once. The V and J genes are TRBV9 and TRBJ1-6, with D possibly TRBD1 on 6 matching bases. Germline V CDR1 and CDR2: SGDLS, YYNGEE. The CDR3 consists of 13 residues. The ends were cut back, 4 bases at V and 10 bases at J, with 12 bases in the middle. CDR3 in DNA: TGTGCCAGCAGCCCAGGGACATTCTCACCCCTCCACTTT. Protein: CASSPGTFSPLHF.

The V call is TRBV7-8, the J call TRBJ1-3; 7 bases fit TRBD1. The CDR3 is made up of 14 amino acids. The trim removed 5 bases at V and 0 bases at J, leaving 1 base unmatched. Germline lookup yields CDR1 SGHVS and CDR2 FQNEAQ. For the CDR3, the DNA is TGTGCCAGCAGCAACAGGGGCTCTGGAAACACCATATATTTT. Protein product: CASSNRGSGNTIYF.

In this sample, this clone turned up once. The chain links TRBV7-2 to TRBJ2-7, with TRBD2 identical over 16 bases. The CDR3 extends over 17 amino acids. The trim removed 5 bases at V and 1 base at J, leaving 5 bases unmatched. Germline lookup yields CDR1 SGHTA and CDR2 FQGNSA. The CDR3 is CASSTGTSGRASYEQYF. The DNA of the CDR3 is TGTGCCAGCAGCACCGGGACTAGCGGGAGGGCGTCCTACGAGCAGTACTTC. The full variable domain, its missing parts supplied by reference TRBV7-2 and TRBJ2-7, is GAGVSQSPSNKVTEKGKDVELRCDPISGHTALYWYRQSLGQGLEFLIYFQGNSAPDKSGLPSDRFSAERTGGSVSTLTIQRTQQEDSAVYLCASSTGTSGRASYEQYFGPGTRLTVT.

The gene calls are TRBV2 and TRBJ1-3, with 9 bases aligning to TRBD1. V was pared by 4 bases and J by 4 bases, with 5 bases of the junction left unmatched. Germline CDR1 SNHLY, CDR2 FYNNEI. The CDR3 has 15 amino acids. CDR3 bases: TGTGCCAGCAGTGTCCTGGGGACAGGGGGAAACACCATATATTTT. Protein sequence: CASSVLGTGGNTIYF.

This sequence joins TRBV7-9 and TRBJ1-1, with 8 bases lining up with TRBD1. The CDR3 length is 11 residues. V shed 6 bases, J shed 11 bases, and the junction held 5 bases outside the gene matches. The germline CDR1 and CDR2 sequences are SEHNR and FQNEAQ (reference sequence). The CDR3 loop reads CASRMTGEAFF. The CDR3 region has the DNA TGTGCCAGCAGGATGACAGGGGAGGCTTTCTTT.

The chain uses TRBV5-1 and TRBJ1-1, with 10 bases that match TRBD1. The J segment lost 3 bases and the V segment lost 2 bases, leaving 4 bases of the junction unmatched. This CDR3 comprises 15 residues. Looked up from germline, CDR1 is SGHRS and CDR2 is YFSETQ. The CDR3 region is CASSFSGQGDTEAFF. The CDR3 DNA sequence: TGCGCCAGCAGCTTCTCTGGACAGGGGGACACTGAAGCTTTCTTT.

The chain is built from TRBV7-9 and TRBJ1-6; perhaps TRBD1 as D (5 bases). V was trimmed by 4 bases and J by 5 bases, leaving 18 bases between them. This CDR3 is 17 amino acids long. Per germline, CDR1 SEHNR and CDR2 FQNEAQ (reference sequence). The chain's CDR3 is CASSSPDNRINNSPLHF. The CDR3 coding sequence is TGTGCCAGCAGCTCACCTGACAACAGGATAAATAATTCACCCCTCCACTTT.

The chain carries TRBV3-1 (or the pseudogene TRBV3-2) and TRBJ2-1, with 8 bases fitting TRBD2. The germline V gene has CDR1 LGHDT and CDR2 YNNKEL (reference sequence). V was clipped by 3 bases and J by 15 bases; unmatched bases: 4. This CDR3 is 11 amino acids long. The CDR3 DNA follows: TGTGCCAGCAGCCAGGGACTAGTTAGGTTCTTC. It translates to CASSQGLVRFF.

This chain connects TRBV11-3 to TRBJ2-3; D gene unclear. V was cut by 8 bases and J by 0 bases, with 6 bases left in between. The germline V gene encodes CDR1 SGHNT and CDR2 YENEEA. CDR3 size: 12 residues. This chain's CDR3 is CASAQSTDTQYF. For the CDR3, the DNA is TGTGCCAGCGCACAAAGCACAGATACGCAGTATTTT.

This clone was seen only a few times. The chain couples TRBV4-2 to TRBJ2-7; 9 bases are a match to TRBD2. The junction had 13 bases not matched to a gene; V was cut back by 3 bases and J by 7 bases. There are 16 residues in the CDR3. Germline-derived CDR1 and CDR2 are LGHNA and YNFKEQ. The CDR3 coding sequence is TGTGCCAGCAGCCACCCAATAGCGGGAGAGGTGATTGAGCAGTACTTC. It is translated as CASSHPIAGEVIEQYF.

CDR3 in DNA: TGTGCCAGCAGCTTAGTTTCGGGACAGGGGGCGAACACCGGGGAGCTGTTTTTT. Its protein is CASSLVSGQGANTGELFF. The chain has TRBV13 and TRBJ2-2, with 11 bases fitting TRBD1. This CDR3 is 18 amino acids long. Germline loops: CDR1 PRHDT, CDR2 FYEKMQ (reference sequence). V dropped 1 base and J dropped 0; count of bases not matched to a gene: 4.

The V call is TRBV10-2, the J call TRBJ2-2; perhaps TRBD2 as D (6 bases). Trimming took 3 bases from V and 4 from J, leaving 9 bases between them. From germline, CDR1 is WSHSY and CDR2 SAAADI. This CDR3 has 14 residues. The DNA for the CDR3 is TGCGCCAGCAGTGAACGGGAGTTCACCGGGGAGCTGTTTTTT. Protein sequence: CASSEREFTGELFF.

The V and J genes are TRBV28 and TRBJ1-1; D perhaps matches TRBD1 (6 bases). Germline V gene data show CDR1 as MDHEN and CDR2 as SYDVKM. V lost 7 bases, J lost 1 base, and 13 bases lay in between. The CDR3 covers 14 residues. The CDR3 bases are TGTGCCAGCACCTTTTTCAGGGGGAACACTGAAGCTTTCTTT. It codes for CASTFFRGNTEAFF.

This rearrangement joins TRBV11-2 to TRBJ2-2; D is undetermined. Germline V CDR1 and CDR2: SGHAT, FQNNGV. CDR3 size: 15 residues. The V and J ends lost 1 base and 4 bases respectively, with 10 bases between them. CDR3 bases: TGTGCCAGCAGCTTAGCCCAGGCGACCACCGGGGAGCTGTTTTTT. Translation: CASSLAQATTGELFF. Full variable domain (remainder filled in from reference TRBV11-2 and TRBJ2-2): EAGVAQSPRYKIIEKRQSVAFWCNPISGHATLYWYQQILGQGPKLLIQFQNNGVVDDSQLPKDRFSAERLKGVDSTLKIQPAKLEDSAVYLCASSLAQATTGELFFGEGSRLTVL.

The chain couples TRBV14 to TRBJ2-2; weak D call: TRBD2 (6 bases). The CDR3 contains 16 residues. From germline, CDR1 is SGHDN and CDR2 FVKESK. V lost 2 bases to trimming and J lost 1 base, with 11 bases between them. CDR3: CASSQFRGGNTGELFF. The CDR3 DNA reads as TGTGCCAGCAGCCAATTTAGGGGAGGGAACACCGGGGAGCTGTTTTTT.

This chain joins TRBV5-4 and TRBJ2-2, with 12 bases aligning to TRBD2. V shed 4 bases, J shed 5 bases, and the junction held 6 bases outside the gene matches. CDR1 is SGHNT and CDR2 is YYREEE in the germline V gene (reference sequence). CDR3 length: 16 amino acids. CDR3 amino acids: CASSTGTSGWTGELFF. The CDR3 bases are TGTGCCAGCAGCACAGGGACTAGCGGGTGGACCGGGGAGCTGTTTTTT.

Written as DNA, the CDR3 is TGTGCCAGCAGCCCCGGACTAGCAAGCTCCTACGAGCAGTACTTC. It specifies CASSPGLASSYEQYF. The chain recombines TRBV7-7 with TRBJ2-7, with 8 bases aligning to TRBD2. CDR3 length equals 15 residues. The junction had 6 bases not matched to a gene; V was cut back by 5 bases and J by 0 bases. Looked up from germline, CDR1 is SSHAT and CDR2 is FNYEAQ (reference sequence). Combining the CDR3 with reference TRBV7-7 and TRBJ2-7 gives the whole variable domain GAGVSQSPRYKVTKRGQDVTLRCDPISSHATLYWYQQALGQGPEFLTYFNYEAQPDKSGLPSDRFSAERPEGSISTLTIQRTEQRDSAMYRCASSPGLASSYEQYFGPGTRLTVT.

This rearrangement joins TRBV3-1 (or the pseudogene TRBV3-2) to TRBJ2-3; TRBD1 matches 9 bases. Germline-derived CDR1 and CDR2 are LGHDT and YNNKEL (reference sequence). V lost 4 bases and J lost 7; bases outside the gene matches: 9. CDR3 size: 15 residues. CDR3 sequence (DNA): TGTGCCAGCAGCCTCCCACGGGGGACAGGGAATACGCAGTATTTT. Amino acids: CASSLPRGTGNTQYF.

The rearrangement links TRBV7-9 to TRBJ2-5; 9 nucleotides match TRBD2. Germline assignment: CDR1 SEHNR and CDR2 FQNEAQ (reference sequence). This CDR3 comprises 13 residues. Trimming removed 3 bases from V and 5 bases from J; junction bases left unmatched: 1. In nucleotides, the CDR3 is TGTGCCAGCAGCTTTAGCGGGAGTGAGACCCAGTACTTC. Encoded protein: CASSFSGSETQYF.

The chain combines TRBV15 with TRBJ1-1; 9 bases agree with TRBD1. This CDR3 has 16 residues. CDR1 and CDR2 from the germline V gene are LNHNV and YYDKDF (reference sequence). V trimming: 4 bases; J trimming: 2 bases; junction bases outside the gene matches: 8. Here the CDR3 DNA reads TGTGCCACCAGCACCTTGGACAGGGGCCTTAACACTGAAGCTTTCTTT. Encoded protein: CATSTLDRGLNTEAFF.

The chain employs TRBV24-1 and TRBJ2-1; 9 nucleotides line up with TRBD1. V shed 4 bases, J shed 7 bases, and the junction held 16 bases outside the gene matches. Germline assignment: CDR1 KGHDR and CDR2 SFDVKD. The CDR3 is made up of 18 amino acids. CDR3 protein: CATSDPPGQGWRYNEQFF. CDR3 DNA sequence: TGTGCCACCAGTGACCCGCCGGGACAGGGTTGGCGGTATAATGAGCAGTTCTTC.

V usage is TRBV28 and J usage is TRBJ1-1; D is possibly TRBD1 (6 bases). The CDR3 is 14 residues long. Per germline, CDR1 MDHEN and CDR2 SYDVKM. V was shortened by 5 bases and J by 7 bases, with 17 bases between the two germline ends. The CDR3 sequence is CASSPLPGAYEAFF. CDR3 sequence (DNA): TGTGCCAGCAGTCCCCTCCCAGGGGCCTATGAAGCTTTCTTT. The variable domain in full, with the rest retrieved from reference TRBV28 and TRBJ1-1, is DVKVTQSSRYLVKRTGEKVFLECVQDMDHENMFWYRQDPGLGLRLIYFSYDVKMKEKGDIPEGYSVSREKKERFSLILESASTNQTSMYLCASSPLPGAYEAFFGQGTRLTVV.

This clone appeared a few times. The chain links TRBV7-2 to TRBJ2-7; 8 bases line up with TRBD2. The CDR3 is 16 amino acids. Germline V lookup: CDR1 SGHTA, CDR2 FQGNSA. Trimming took 2 bases from V and 6 from J; bases not matched to a gene: 12. CDR3 DNA: TGTGCCAGCAGCTTAAAGCGGCGGGAGGCGGGTAGCGAGCAGTACTTC. This codes for CASSLKRREAGSEQYF. The full variable domain, its missing parts supplied by reference TRBV7-2 and TRBJ2-7, is GAGVSQSPSNKVTEKGKDVELRCDPISGHTALYWYRQSLGQGLEFLIYFQGNSAPDKSGLPSDRFSAERTGGSVSTLTIQRTQQEDSAVYLCASSLKRREAGSEQYFGPGTRLTVT.

The chain joins TRBV5-8 to TRBJ2-5, with D possibly TRBD2 on 6 matching bases. V was trimmed by 2 bases and J by 4 bases, leaving 15 bases between them. Germline V lookup: CDR1 SGHTS, CDR2 YDEGEE. The CDR3 extends over 15 amino acids. For the CDR3, the DNA is TGTGCCAGCAGCTTCCGCGGGGTCGTAAGAGAGACCCAGTACTTC. Amino acid sequence: CASSFRGVVRETQYF.